These 26 T cell receptor beta chains share one sample of origin, sequenced in a study of PD-L1 blockade in urothelial cancer. Sequencing used immunoSEQ multiplex PCR; TCRdb keeps in-frame clones, though not all of them. The sample consists of approximately 100,000 clones, roughly 90% of them appearing once. Time point reported: pretreatment peripheral blood. Sample: PBMCs, taken around atezolizumab (anti-PD-L1) treatment. The receptors derive from a woman of 80 years or more with urothelial cancer.

V is TRBV7-3 and J is TRBJ2-1, with 9 bases fitting TRBD2. In germline, CDR1 is SGHTA, CDR2 FQGTGA. The CDR3 covers 15 residues. The junction had 7 bases not matched to a gene; V was cut back by 2 bases and J by 8 bases. The DNA of the CDR3 is TGTGCCAGCAGCTTACTTGGCGGGAGGGTCGATGAGCAGTTCTTC. Its translation: CASSLLGGRVDEQFF.

V usage is TRBV10-3 and J usage is TRBJ1-1; D is uncertain. The CDR3 has 11 amino acids. Trimming cost V 8 bases and J 4 bases, with 8 bases left between them. Per the germline V gene, CDR1 is ENHRY and CDR2 is SYGVKD. CDR3 protein: CAISWATEAFF. CDR3 DNA sequence: TGTGCCATCTCTTGGGCCACTGAAGCTTTCTTT.

V gene TRBV19 combines with J gene TRBJ1-1; TRBD1 agrees at 7 bases. Germline V gives CDR1 LNHDA, CDR2 SQIVND (reference sequence). Trimming took 7 bases from V and 5 from J; bases not matched to a gene: 13. The CDR3 runs to 15 residues. The CDR3 loop reads CASTEMKGARTEAFF. The CDR3 DNA reads TGTGCCAGTACCGAAATGAAGGGGGCGCGGACTGAAGCTTTCTTT.

V usage is TRBV5-1 and J usage is TRBJ2-7; D call uncertain. Germline V gene lookup returns CDR1 SGHRS and CDR2 YFSETQ. The CDR3 length is 12 residues. Trimming removed 0 bases at V and 3 bases at J, with 4 bases between. The CDR3 DNA reads as TGCGCCAGCAGCTTGGACATCTACGAGCAGTACTTC. Translating it yields CASSLDIYEQYF.

The genes are TRBV6-5 and TRBJ2-7, with D possibly being TRBD1 (7 bases). The CDR3 length is 16 residues. Germline loops: CDR1 MNHEY, CDR2 SVGAGI. V dropped 0 bases and J dropped 1 base, with 13 bases sitting between them. Written as DNA, the CDR3 is TGTGCCAGCAGTTACTCGGCGGGACAGAAGTCCTACGAGCAGTACTTC. Translated, it gives CASSYSAGQKSYEQYF.

J is TRBJ2-3 and V is TRBV27, with 7 bases matching TRBD2. There are 14 residues in the CDR3. Germline V gene sequence: CDR1 MNHEY, CDR2 SMNVEV (reference sequence). Unmatched junction bases numbered 7, after V lost 4 bases and J lost 6 bases. The CDR3 is CASSSRLAADTQYF. The CDR3, as DNA: TGTGCCAGCAGTTCCCGACTAGCTGCCGATACGCAGTATTTT.

This rearrangement joins TRBV5-8 to TRBJ1-4; TRBD1 agrees at 7 bases. This CDR3 region has 15 residues. The V segment lost 0 bases and the J segment 8 bases; nucleotides outside the gene matches: 7. The germline V gene has CDR1 SGHTS and CDR2 YDEGEE. This CDR3 reads CASSLGQGLWEKLFF. The CDR3 DNA sequence: TGTGCCAGCAGCTTGGGACAGGGACTTTGGGAAAAACTGTTTTTT.

The chain employs TRBV7-7 and TRBJ2-1, with 10 bases matching TRBD2. Per germline, CDR1 SSHAT and CDR2 FNYEAQ (reference sequence). Trimming took 2 bases from V and 8 from J; bases not matched to a gene: 18. The CDR3 is 19 amino acids. DNA of the CDR3: TGTGCCAGCAGCTTACTGTCTAGCGGGAGTCCTGTTACCCGCGATGAGCAGTTCTTC. Protein: CASSLLSSGSPVTRDEQFF.

This clone appeared once. V gene TRBV27 combines with J gene TRBJ1-4, with 8 positions matching TRBD1. CDR3 length: 14 residues. The germline V gene encodes CDR1 MNHEY and CDR2 SMNVEV (reference sequence). The trim removed 7 bases at V and 3 bases at J, leaving 4 bases unmatched. CDR3 protein: CASTHRGANEKLFF. The CDR3, as DNA: TGTGCCAGCACCCACAGGGGGGCTAATGAAAAACTGTTTTTT.

The chain carries TRBV11-3 and TRBJ2-3; 10 nucleotides match TRBD2. CDR1 SGHNT and CDR2 YENEEA come from the germline V gene. The J segment lost 4 bases and the V segment lost 5 bases, leaving 9 bases of the junction unmatched. This CDR3 contains 16 residues. In DNA, the CDR3 is TGTGCCAGCAGCCCGGGACTAGCGTCACTCGCAGATACGCAGTATTTT. Its translation is CASSPGLASLADTQYF.

V usage is TRBV29-1 and J usage is TRBJ2-3, with 8 bases fitting TRBD2. This CDR3 contains 16 residues. The germline CDR1 and CDR2 sequences are SQVTM and ANQGSEA. V shed 1 base and J 3 bases; nucleotides not matched to a gene: 9. DNA of the CDR3: TGCAGCGTTGAAGTGCGCCCAGCGGGAGTGACAGATACGCAGTATTTT. As protein: CSVEVRPAGVTDTQYF.

The V call is TRBV6-1, the J call TRBJ2-7, with TRBD1 matching 11 bases. V shed 7 bases and J 3 bases; nucleotides not matched to a gene: 5. Germline V gene data show CDR1 as MNHNS and CDR2 as SASEGT. There are 14 residues in the CDR3. The CDR3 loop reads CASIPGTGGYEQYF. In nucleotides, the CDR3 is TGTGCCAGCATACCCGGGACAGGGGGCTACGAGCAGTACTTC.

This clone was detected only a few times. CDR3 protein: CASSLSGLGNTIYF. CDR3 bases: TGTGCCAGCAGCTTATCGGGACTTGGAAACACCATATATTTT. This chain connects TRBV7-9 to TRBJ1-3; tentative D call: TRBD1 (5 bases). The germline CDR1 and CDR2 sequences are SEHNR and FQNEAQ (reference sequence). This CDR3 has 14 amino acids. The ends were cut back, 2 bases at V and 3 bases at J, with 8 bases in the middle.

This rearrangement joins TRBV4-1 to TRBJ2-1; 13 bases line up with TRBD2. Germline V gene lookup returns CDR1 MGHRA and CDR2 YSYEKL. The CDR3 is 21 amino acids. Trimming cost V 0 bases and J 8 bases; bases outside gene matches: 19. CDR3 amino acids: CASSQEEPGLAGRGWRDEQFF. The CDR3 nucleotides read TGCGCCAGCAGCCAAGAAGAACCGGGACTAGCGGGAAGGGGATGGAGGGATGAGCAGTTCTTC.

The chain carries TRBV5-4 and TRBJ2-2; the match to TRBD2 covers 14 bases. Germline CDR1 SGHNT, CDR2 YYREEE (reference sequence). The CDR3 runs to 15 residues. With 3 bases clipped from V and 6 bases from J, the junction kept 1 base outside the gene matches. The CDR3 sequence is CASSSGLAGAGELFF. In DNA form, the CDR3 reads TGTGCCAGCAGCTCGGGACTAGCGGGAGCCGGGGAGCTGTTTTTT. The entire variable domain, with the rest obtained from reference TRBV5-4 and TRBJ2-2, is as follows: ETGVTQSPTHLIKTRGQQVTLRCSSQSGHNTVSWYQQALGQGPQFIFQYYREEENGRGNFPPRFSGLQFPNYSSELNVNALELDDSALYLCASSSGLAGAGELFFGEGSRLTVL.

The chain is built from TRBV30 and TRBJ1-1; no reliable D call. Germline-derived CDR1 and CDR2 are GTSNPN and SVGIG (reference sequence). The CDR3 totals 14 residues. Trimming left V 0 bases short and J 1 base short, with 9 bases between. DNA of the CDR3: TGTGCCTGGAGTGTACCTATGAGGAACACTGAAGCTTTCTTT. Translation gives CAWSVPMRNTEAFF.

The genes are TRBV2 and TRBJ1-1; 9 nucleotides line up with TRBD1. Trimming took 6 bases from V and 4 from J; bases not matched to a gene: 3. Germline CDR1 SNHLY, CDR2 FYNNEI. CDR3 length equals 13 residues. In nucleotides, the CDR3 is TGTGCCAGCAGGGGACAGGGAGGCACTGAAGCTTTCTTT. This codes for CASRGQGGTEAFF.

The chain employs TRBV4-2 and TRBJ2-7; 9 bases agree with TRBD1. CDR1 LGHNA and CDR2 YNFKEQ come from the germline V gene. Trimming at V came to 5 bases and at J to 1 base, leaving 6 bases not matched to a gene. The CDR3 length is 15 residues. The CDR3, as DNA: TGTGCCAGCAGCGCACTGGGACAGGGTTCCTACGAGCAGTACTTC. Its protein product is CASSALGQGSYEQYF.

The chain has TRBV6-6 and TRBJ1-2; D not resolved. The CDR3 contains 13 residues. Germline V lookup: CDR1 MNHNY, CDR2 SVGAGI (reference sequence). V was clipped by 5 bases and J by 4 bases, with 11 bases between them. The CDR3 DNA reads as TGTGCCAGCAGTCCAGACAAGCTCTATGGCTACACCTTC. Its protein product is CASSPDKLYGYTF.

V gene TRBV9 combines with J gene TRBJ2-3, with 9 bases that match TRBD2. V was pared by 0 bases and J by 4 bases, with 9 bases of the junction left unmatched. Per the germline V gene, CDR1 is SGDLS and CDR2 is YYNGEE. This CDR3 region has 17 residues. The CDR3 here is CASSVALDSGSSDTQYF. The CDR3 DNA reads as TGTGCCAGCAGCGTAGCTTTGGATAGCGGGAGCTCAGATACGCAGTATTTT.

V and J are TRBV6-6 and TRBJ2-1, with a possible D match to TRBD2 (6 bases). V was clipped by 4 bases and J by 0 bases, with 10 bases between them. The germline V gene has CDR1 MNHNY and CDR2 SVGAGI (reference sequence). The CDR3 contains 15 residues. This CDR3 reads CASSLIAVSYNEQFF. The DNA for the CDR3 is TGTGCCAGCAGTTTAATAGCGGTCTCCTACAATGAGCAGTTCTTC.

The chain combines TRBV27 with TRBJ2-1; 14 nucleotides line up with TRBD2. The CDR3 covers 16 residues. The ends lost 5 bases at V and 8 bases at J; junction bases unmatched: 8. The V gene's germline CDR1 is MNHEY and CDR2 SMNVEV (reference sequence). Here the CDR3 reads CASSLGTSGSIDEQFF. CDR3 bases: TGTGCCAGCAGTCTGGGGACTAGCGGGAGCATCGATGAGCAGTTCTTC.

This chain joins TRBV10-3 and TRBJ2-1; tentative D call: TRBD2 (6 bases). CDR3 size: 11 residues. The V gene lost 3 bases and the J gene lost 14 bases, with 11 bases spanning the gap. From germline, CDR1 is ENHRY and CDR2 SYGVKD. The chain's CDR3 is CAISDSQREFF. For the CDR3, the DNA is TGTGCCATCAGTGATAGTCAGCGGGAGTTCTTC.

The chain combines TRBV28 with TRBJ1-1; 7 bases line up with TRBD1. The V gene's germline CDR1 is MDHEN and CDR2 SYDVKM. This CDR3 has 14 residues. V trimming: 6 bases; J trimming: 11 bases; junction bases outside the gene matches: 15. The CDR3: CASSSTPLTGFAFF. Written as DNA, the CDR3 is TGTGCCAGCAGCTCTACTCCATTGACAGGGTTTGCTTTCTTT. The full variable domain, rest sourced from reference TRBV28 and TRBJ1-1, is DVKVTQSSRYLVKRTGEKVFLECVQDMDHENMFWYRQDPGLGLRLIYFSYDVKMKEKGDIPEGYSVSREKKERFSLILESASTNQTSMYLCASSSTPLTGFAFFGQGTRLTVV.

The chain carries TRBV15 and TRBJ1-1; 10 bases match TRBD1. V shed 5 bases, J shed 4 bases, and the junction held 4 bases outside the gene matches. Germline lookup yields CDR1 LNHNV and CDR2 YYDKDF (reference sequence). CDR3 size: 14 residues. CDR3 DNA sequence: TGTGCCACCAGCCCCCGACAGGGGGCCACTGAAGCTTTCTTT. Protein: CATSPRQGATEAFF.

This chain links TRBV28 with TRBJ2-1; 11 bases line up with TRBD2. This CDR3 region has 20 residues. V lost 3 bases and J lost 4; bases outside the gene matches: 17. Germline CDR1 MDHEN, CDR2 SYDVKM. The CDR3 region has the DNA TGTGCCAGCAGTTTTCAGGGTTATCGCGGGACTAGCGGAACTTACAATGAGCAGTTCTTC. Encoded protein: CASSFQGYRGTSGTYNEQFF. Using reference TRBV28 and TRBJ2-1 for the parts outside the CDR3, the full variable domain is DVKVTQSSRYLVKRTGEKVFLECVQDMDHENMFWYRQDPGLGLRLIYFSYDVKMKEKGDIPEGYSVSREKKERFSLILESASTNQTSMYLCASSFQGYRGTSGTYNEQFFGPGTRLTVL.